Shown below are 21 T cell receptor beta chains from a single sample sequenced in a study of blood T cell repertoires in COVID-19 (dated by TCRdb to the early 2020s). Library preparation employed the immunoSEQ multiplex PCR assay. TCRdb stores this immuneACCESS table with in-frame sequences only. Part of the clones is absent; in the studies checked, under half of the shortfall reflects unresolved V genes, and no reason is known for the rest. The sample data list roughly 220,000 clones, and roughly 89% of these were observed just once. The ten largest account for approximately 6.2% of the sample. Sequencing was carried out using PBMCs or T cells enriched from blood (not recorded which). These receptors were collected from a middle-aged woman who had recovered from COVID-19.

The rearrangement uses TRBV14 and TRBJ2-7; possibly TRBD1 for D (6 bases). Germline V lookup: CDR1 SGHDN, CDR2 FVKESK. CDR3 length: 14 amino acids. Here the CDR3 reads CASSRYGTQLRRGV. In nucleotides, the CDR3 is TGTGCCAGCAGCCGGTACGGGACACAGCTACGACGTGGCGTC.

J is TRBJ1-2 and V is TRBV18; 9 bases are a match to TRBD1. This CDR3 is built from 16 residues. Germline loops: CDR1 KGHSH, CDR2 LQKENI. The ends lost 3 bases at V and 4 bases at J; junction bases unmatched: 9. CDR3 amino acids: CASSPDIRTGAYGYTF. In DNA form, the CDR3 reads TGTGCCAGCTCACCCGACATACGGACAGGGGCCTATGGCTACACCTTC.

The rearrangement joins TRBV10-1 to TRBJ1-4; D is perhaps TRBD1 (5 bases). V was pared by 6 bases and J by 4 bases, with 12 bases between. This CDR3 is 14 amino acids long. Germline CDR1 reads WNHNN; CDR2 reads SYGVQD (reference sequence). Here the CDR3 reads CASRTTVFNEKLFF. The CDR3 bases are TGCGCCAGCAGGACGACAGTGTTTAATGAAAAACTGTTTTTT.

The rearrangement uses TRBV11-1 and TRBJ1-3; D gene uncertain. CDR3 length: 16 amino acids. Germline CDR1 and CDR2: SGHAT and FQDESV (reference sequence). Trimming left V 3 bases short and J 0 bases short, with 12 bases between. CDR3 in amino acids: CASSFAGSFSGNTIYF. The DNA of the CDR3 is TGTGCCAGCAGCTTTGCGGGGAGTTTCTCTGGAAACACCATATATTTT.

J is TRBJ2-3 and V is TRBV4-3, with 12 bases fitting TRBD2. The CDR3 is 18 amino acids. Germline V gene lookup returns CDR1 LGHNA and CDR2 YSLEER. The ends lost 1 base at V and 3 bases at J; junction bases unmatched: 8. CDR3 region: CASSQGLAGGEGTDTQYF. CDR3 bases: TGCGCCAGCAGCCAAGGCCTAGCGGGAGGGGAGGGGACAGATACGCAGTATTTT.

This chain joins TRBV21-1 and TRBJ1-3; the DNA was not compared with TRBD1, the D call given in the table. TRBV21-1 constitutes a pseudogene. The CDR3 runs 17 residues. CDR3 nucleotides: TGTGCCAGCAGCAAAGGGCAGTCCCTGGCCCCTGGAAACACCATATATTTT. Protein: CASSKGQSLAPGNTIYF.

In DNA form, the CDR3 reads TGCGCCAGCACCCTAGAGGACAGTCGAGAGACCCAGTACTTC. This translates into CASTLEDSRETQYF. This chain joins TRBV5-1 and TRBJ2-5; maybe TRBD1 (6 bases). V lost 6 bases to trimming and J lost 4 bases, with 16 bases between them. The CDR3 is 14 residues long. Per the germline V gene, CDR1 is SGHRS and CDR2 is YFSETQ.

CDR3 amino acids: CASSPPQGRDTGELFF. The CDR3 region has the DNA TGTGCCAGCTCACCACCCCAGGGGAGGGACACCGGGGAGCTGTTTTTT. The chain uses TRBV18 and TRBJ2-2; possible D gene TRBD2, 7 bases. Trimming removed 0 bases from V and 3 bases from J, with 11 bases in between. In germline, CDR1 is KGHSH, CDR2 LQKENI. The CDR3 runs to 16 residues.

The chain has TRBV27 and TRBJ2-3; possibly TRBD1 for D (5 bases). In germline, CDR1 is MNHEY, CDR2 SMNVEV (reference sequence). The CDR3 has 13 residues. V dropped 1 base and J dropped 7 bases, with 9 bases sitting between them. The CDR3 sequence is CASSLFGAYTQYF. CDR3 coding DNA: TGTGCCAGCAGTTTATTTGGGGCATATACGCAGTATTTT.

The rearrangement uses TRBV11-2 and TRBJ2-3, with D tentatively TRBD1 (6 bases). Trimming took off 4 bases at V and 6 bases at J, with 17 bases between the two ends. Germline-derived CDR1 and CDR2 are SGHAT and FQNNGV. CDR3 length equals 15 residues. The CDR3 DNA sequence: TGTGCCAGCAGCTCACCGGAACAGGGTATGGATACGCAGTATTTT. Its translation: CASSSPEQGMDTQYF. The variable domain in full, with the rest retrieved from reference TRBV11-2 and TRBJ2-3, is EAGVAQSPRYKIIEKRQSVAFWCNPISGHATLYWYQQILGQGPKLLIQFQNNGVVDDSQLPKDRFSAERLKGVDSTLKIQPAKLEDSAVYLCASSSPEQGMDTQYFGPGTRLTVL.

V is TRBV5-1 and J is TRBJ2-1, with TRBD2 identical over 11 bases. J lost 4 bases, V lost 1 base, and 7 bases had no gene match. Germline values: CDR1 SGHRS, CDR2 YFSETQ. CDR3 size: 17 residues. This chain's CDR3 is CASSLTSGSTWYNEQFF. CDR3 bases: TGCGCCAGCAGCTTGACTAGCGGGAGTACGTGGTACAATGAGCAGTTCTTC. Full variable domain (remainder filled in from reference TRBV5-1 and TRBJ2-1): KAGVTQTPRYLIKTRGQQVTLSCSPISGHRSVSWYQQTPGQGLQFLFEYFSETQRNKGNFPGRFSGRQFSNSRSEMNVSTLELGDSALYLCASSLTSGSTWYNEQFFGPGTRLTVL.

The CDR3 nucleotides are TGTGCCAGCAGCCGCGAGTCAGGGGCCAACAATGAGCAGTTCTTC. This encodes CASSRESGANNEQFF. The chain has TRBV6-4 and TRBJ2-1; D might be TRBD1 (6 bases). V gave up 6 bases and J gave up 5 bases, with 17 bases separating them. Germline-derived CDR1 and CDR2 are MRHNA and SNTAGT. This CDR3 spans 15 amino acids.

The chain combines TRBV24-1 with TRBJ1-2; D ambiguous. Germline V gene sequence: CDR1 KGHDR, CDR2 SFDVKD. The V gene lost 4 bases and the J gene lost 2 bases, with 7 bases spanning the gap. The CDR3 loop spans 13 amino acids. This chain's CDR3 is CATSDGSNYGYTF. Here the CDR3 DNA reads TGTGCCACCAGTGACGGGTCCAACTATGGCTACACCTTC.

The rearrangement uses TRBV5-3 and TRBJ2-1; possibly TRBD1 for D (5 bases). TRBV5-3 is recorded as an ORF, its role being uncertain. CDR3 length: 14 amino acids. V was trimmed by 4 bases and J by 9 bases, leaving 17 bases between them. The CDR3 nucleotides read TGTGCCAGAAGCGAGATGCTAACAGGCGGTGAGCAGTTCTTC. Protein sequence: CARSEMLTGGEQFF.

This clone appeared a few times. The genes are TRBV27 and TRBJ2-7, with TRBD1 as a possible D gene (5 bases). Germline loops: CDR1 MNHEY, CDR2 SMNVEV (reference sequence). This CDR3 is 14 amino acids long. Trimming shortened V by 5 bases and J by 7 bases, and 18 bases separated the two germline ends. The CDR3 DNA reads TGTGCCAGCAGTGAACGACAGTCCCACTTGGAGCAGTACTTC. Its protein product is CASSERQSHLEQYF.

This chain links TRBV10-1 with TRBJ2-2; TRBD1 might be the D (5 bases). CDR3 length: 15 amino acids. Germline loops: CDR1 WNHNN, CDR2 SYGVQD (reference sequence). V lost 2 bases and J 3 bases, leaving 10 bases between the germline ends. CDR3 in DNA: TGCGCCAGCAGTGAGCGGCAGGGTGACACCGGGGAGCTGTTTTTT. This sequence encodes CASSERQGDTGELFF.

The chain has TRBV21-1 and TRBJ1-4; TRBD1 is taken as the D call from the table, unchecked against the DNA. TRBV21-1 is a pseudogene locus. This CDR3 is 16 amino acids long. DNA of the CDR3: TGTGCCAGCAGCAAAGTGCGGACAGGGAAGAATGAAAAACTGTTTTTT. Translated: CASSKVRTGKNEKLFF.

This chain links TRBV24-1 with TRBJ1-2; no firm D call. The CDR3 sequence is 14 residues long. Germline assignment: CDR1 KGHDR and CDR2 SFDVKD. Trimming removed 4 bases at V and 1 base at J, with 9 bases between. CDR3: CATSDQTRNYGYTF. The CDR3 DNA sequence: TGTGCCACCAGTGACCAAACACGTAACTATGGCTACACCTTC.

V and J are TRBV28 and TRBJ2-2; the D is unclear. CDR3 length: 12 amino acids. With 7 bases removed from V and 4 bases from J, the gap between germline ends came to 7 bases. Germline V CDR1 and CDR2: MDHEN, SYDVKM. Here the CDR3 DNA reads TGTGCCAGCACCAGTCCCACCGGGGAGCTGTTTTTT. Its translation: CASTSPTGELFF. The full variable domain, rest sourced from reference TRBV28 and TRBJ2-2, is DVKVTQSSRYLVKRTGEKVFLECVQDMDHENMFWYRQDPGLGLRLIYFSYDVKMKEKGDIPEGYSVSREKKERFSLILESASTNQTSMYLCASTSPTGELFFGEGSRLTVL.

This clone was found once. J is TRBJ2-7 and V is TRBV30; D is perhaps TRBD2 (5 bases). CDR1 and CDR2 from the germline V gene are GTSNPN and SVGIG (reference sequence). The ends were cut back, 4 bases at V and 2 bases at J, with 12 bases in the middle. This CDR3 spans 13 amino acids. The CDR3 region is CAWKRVLTYEQYV. As DNA, the CDR3 is TGTGCCTGGAAGAGGGTCCTCACCTACGAGCAGTACGTC.

CDR3 coding DNA: TGTGCCACCAGTGATTTGCCAGTGAAGCCCCAGCATTTT. Translation gives CATSDLPVKPQHF. This rearrangement joins TRBV24-1 to TRBJ1-5, with D unresolved. The CDR3 totals 13 residues. V was shortened by 0 bases and J by 8 bases, with 7 bases between the two germline ends. The germline gives CDR1 KGHDR, CDR2 SFDVKD.